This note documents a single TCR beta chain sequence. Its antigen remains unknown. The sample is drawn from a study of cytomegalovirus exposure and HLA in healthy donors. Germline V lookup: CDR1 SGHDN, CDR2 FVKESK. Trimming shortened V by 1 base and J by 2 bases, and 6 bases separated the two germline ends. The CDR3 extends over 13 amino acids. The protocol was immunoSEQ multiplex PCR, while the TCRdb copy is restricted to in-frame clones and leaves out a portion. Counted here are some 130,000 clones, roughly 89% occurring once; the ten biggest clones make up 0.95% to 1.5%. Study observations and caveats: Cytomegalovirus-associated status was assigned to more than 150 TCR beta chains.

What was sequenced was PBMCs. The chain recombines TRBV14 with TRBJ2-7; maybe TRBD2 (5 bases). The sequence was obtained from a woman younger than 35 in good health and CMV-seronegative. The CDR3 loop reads CASSQGTPYEQYF. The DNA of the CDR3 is TGTGCCAGCAGCCAAGGGACTCCCTACGAGCAGTACTTC.